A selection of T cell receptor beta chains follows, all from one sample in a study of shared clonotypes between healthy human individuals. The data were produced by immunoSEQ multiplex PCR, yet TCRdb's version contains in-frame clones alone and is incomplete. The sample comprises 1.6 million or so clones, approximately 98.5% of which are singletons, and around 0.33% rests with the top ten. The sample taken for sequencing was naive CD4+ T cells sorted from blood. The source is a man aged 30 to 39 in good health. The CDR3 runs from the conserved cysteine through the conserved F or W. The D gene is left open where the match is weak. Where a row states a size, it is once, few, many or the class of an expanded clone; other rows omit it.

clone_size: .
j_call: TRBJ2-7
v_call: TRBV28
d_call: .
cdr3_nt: TGTGCCAGCAGACAACAGGGTTCTCCCTACGAGCAGTACTTC
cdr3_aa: CASRQQGSPYEQYF

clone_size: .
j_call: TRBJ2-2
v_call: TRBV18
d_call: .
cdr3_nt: TGTGCCAGCTCCCACGGGGTTACCGGCACCGGGGAGCTGTTTTTT
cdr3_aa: CASSHGVTGTGELFF

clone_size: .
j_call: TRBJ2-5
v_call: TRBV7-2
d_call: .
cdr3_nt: TGTGCCAGCAGCTTCTTCGAGACCCAGTACTTC
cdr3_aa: CASSFFETQYF

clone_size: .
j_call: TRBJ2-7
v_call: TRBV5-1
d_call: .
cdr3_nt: TGCGCCAGCAGCATTAAAGACAGTCATGTTAGTGAGCAGTACTTC
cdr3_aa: CASSIKDSHVSEQYF

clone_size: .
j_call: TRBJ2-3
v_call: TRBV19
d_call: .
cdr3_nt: TGTGCCAGTAGTACATGGGGGCAGACAGATACGCAGTATTTT
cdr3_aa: CASSTWGQTDTQYF

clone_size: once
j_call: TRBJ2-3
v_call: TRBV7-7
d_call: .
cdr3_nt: TGTGCTAGCAGCCCGCTCATAAGGCCATACACAGATACGCAGTATTTT
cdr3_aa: CASSPLIRPYTDTQYF

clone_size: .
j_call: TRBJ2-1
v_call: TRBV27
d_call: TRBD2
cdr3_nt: TGTGCCAGCAGTATCTACCTGACTAGCGGGAGTATGGGGGTCTCCTACAATGAGCAGTTCTTC
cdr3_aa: CASSIYLTSGSMGVSYNEQFF

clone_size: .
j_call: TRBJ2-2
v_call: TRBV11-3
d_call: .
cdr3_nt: TGTGCCAGCAGCCCGGAAGGCGACAACACCGGGGAGCTGTTTTTT
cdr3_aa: CASSPEGDNTGELFF

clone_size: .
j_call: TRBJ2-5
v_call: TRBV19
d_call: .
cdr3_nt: TGTGCCAGTAGTATACAGGGGGGGTACCAAGAGACCCAGTACTTC
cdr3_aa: CASSIQGGYQETQYF

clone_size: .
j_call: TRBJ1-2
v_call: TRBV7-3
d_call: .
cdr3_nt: TGTGCCAGCAGCTTGTCGGGATGGGAATATGGCTACACCTTC
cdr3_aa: CASSLSGWEYGYTF

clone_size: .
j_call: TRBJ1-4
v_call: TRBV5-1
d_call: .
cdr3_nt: TGCGCCAGCGCTCAATTCCGAGACGCAACTAATGAAAAACTGTTTTTT
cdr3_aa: CASAQFRDATNEKLFF

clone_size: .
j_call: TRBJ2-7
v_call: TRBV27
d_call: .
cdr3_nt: TGTGCCAGCAGTCCTTTAGTAGGTGGGCCCTCCTACGAGCAGTACTTC
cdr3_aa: CASSPLVGGPSYEQYF

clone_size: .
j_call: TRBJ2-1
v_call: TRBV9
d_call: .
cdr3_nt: TGTGCCAGCAGCGTAGCCACCTTCTCCTACAATGAGCAGTTCTTC
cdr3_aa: CASSVATFSYNEQFF

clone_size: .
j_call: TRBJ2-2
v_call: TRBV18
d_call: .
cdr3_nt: TGTGCCAGCTCTCAAGAGCAGGGGCGGTCCACCGGGGAGCTGTTTTTT
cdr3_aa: CASSQEQGRSTGELFF

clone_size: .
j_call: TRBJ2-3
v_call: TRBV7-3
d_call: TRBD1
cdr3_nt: TGTGCCAGCAGCTTAAAGGGGACAGGGGCAGATACGCAGTATTTT
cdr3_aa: CASSLKGTGADTQYF

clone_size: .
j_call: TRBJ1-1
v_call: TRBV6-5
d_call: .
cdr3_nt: TGTGCCAGCAGGCCGGGACCGCAGAACACTGAAGCTTTCTTT
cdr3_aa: CASRPGPQNTEAFF

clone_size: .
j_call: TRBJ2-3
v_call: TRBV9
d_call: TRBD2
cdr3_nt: TGTGCCAGCAGCAAAGACGGGAGGGCCCTTGTAGATACGCAGTATTTT
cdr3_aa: CASSKDGRALVDTQYF

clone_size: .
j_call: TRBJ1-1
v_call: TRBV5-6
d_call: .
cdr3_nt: TGTGCCAGCAGCTTGCGGACAGCGCCTCTCCGGTCTGAAGCTTTCTTT
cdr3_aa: CASSLRTAPLRSEAFF

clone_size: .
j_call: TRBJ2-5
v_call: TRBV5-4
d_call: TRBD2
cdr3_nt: TGTGCCAGCAGCTCTGGCGGTAGTAGCGGGAGGTTAAGAGAGACCCAGTACTTC
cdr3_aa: CASSSGGSSGRLRETQYF

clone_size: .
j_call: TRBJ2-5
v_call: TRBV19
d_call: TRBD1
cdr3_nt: TGTGCCAGTAGTGCAGACAGGGGGCTAGGAGAGACCCAGTACTTC
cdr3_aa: CASSADRGLGETQYF

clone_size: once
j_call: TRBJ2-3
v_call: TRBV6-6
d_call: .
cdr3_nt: TGTGCCAGCTCAGTAGGGGGGACGCTTTGGACGCAGTATTTT
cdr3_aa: CASSVGGTLWTQYF

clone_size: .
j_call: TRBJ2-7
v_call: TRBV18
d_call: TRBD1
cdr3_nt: TGTGCCAGCTCACCCGCGACAGGGGGTACCTACGAGCAGTACTTC
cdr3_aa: CASSPATGGTYEQYF

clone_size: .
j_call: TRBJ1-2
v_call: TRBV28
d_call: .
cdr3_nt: TGTGCCAGCAGTCCTGGACAGACCCTACAGGGCTACACCTTC
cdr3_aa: CASSPGQTLQGYTF

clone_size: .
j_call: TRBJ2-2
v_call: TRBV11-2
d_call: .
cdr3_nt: TGTGCCAGCAAGGGCGGGACGAGCGTGGTTTTT
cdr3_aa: CASKGGTSVVF

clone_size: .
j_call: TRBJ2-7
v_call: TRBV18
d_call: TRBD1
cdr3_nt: TGTGCCAGCTCTCCCGGGACAGGGCCTTCTGAGCAGTACTTC
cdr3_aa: CASSPGTGPSEQYF

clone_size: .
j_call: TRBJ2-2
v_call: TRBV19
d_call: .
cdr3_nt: TGTGCCAGTAGTATAGAGGGGATAAGCACCGGGGAGCTGTTTTTT
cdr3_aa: CASSIEGISTGELFF

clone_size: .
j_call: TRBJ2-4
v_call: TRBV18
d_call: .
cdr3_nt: TGTGCCAGCTCACCCCGGCCCCAGGGGCATCCAGCCAAAAACATTCAGTACTTC
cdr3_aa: CASSPRPQGHPAKNIQYF

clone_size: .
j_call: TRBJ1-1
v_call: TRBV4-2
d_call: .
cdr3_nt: TGTGCCAGCAGCCAAGATTTTGACCGGGAGCGAACTGAAGCTTTCTTT
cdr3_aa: CASSQDFDRERTEAFF